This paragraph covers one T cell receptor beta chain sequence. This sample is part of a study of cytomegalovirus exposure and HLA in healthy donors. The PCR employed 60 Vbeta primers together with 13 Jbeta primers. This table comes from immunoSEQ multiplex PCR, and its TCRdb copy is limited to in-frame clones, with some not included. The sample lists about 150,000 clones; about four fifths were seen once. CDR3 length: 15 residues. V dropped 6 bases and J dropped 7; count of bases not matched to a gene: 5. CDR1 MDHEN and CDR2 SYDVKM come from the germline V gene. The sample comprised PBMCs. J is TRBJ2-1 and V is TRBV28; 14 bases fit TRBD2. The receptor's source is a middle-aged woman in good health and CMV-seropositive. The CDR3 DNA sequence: TGTGCCAGCAGGGGTCGGACTAGCGGGGGGAATGAGCAGTTCTTC. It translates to CASRGRTSGGNEQFF.